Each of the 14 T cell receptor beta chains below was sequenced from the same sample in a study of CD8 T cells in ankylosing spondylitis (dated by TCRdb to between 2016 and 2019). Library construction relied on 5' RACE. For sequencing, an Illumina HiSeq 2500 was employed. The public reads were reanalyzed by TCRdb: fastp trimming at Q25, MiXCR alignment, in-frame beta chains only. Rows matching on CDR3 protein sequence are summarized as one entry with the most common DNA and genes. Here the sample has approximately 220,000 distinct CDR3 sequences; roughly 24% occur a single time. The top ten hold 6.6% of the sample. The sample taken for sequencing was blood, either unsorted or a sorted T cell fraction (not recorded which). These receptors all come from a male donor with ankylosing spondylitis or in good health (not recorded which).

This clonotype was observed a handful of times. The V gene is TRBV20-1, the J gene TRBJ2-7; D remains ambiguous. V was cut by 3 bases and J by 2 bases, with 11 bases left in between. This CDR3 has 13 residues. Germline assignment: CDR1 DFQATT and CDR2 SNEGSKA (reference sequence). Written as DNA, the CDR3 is TGCAGTGCTAGTAGGTCATTAACCTACGAGCAGTACTTC. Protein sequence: CSASRSLTYEQYF.

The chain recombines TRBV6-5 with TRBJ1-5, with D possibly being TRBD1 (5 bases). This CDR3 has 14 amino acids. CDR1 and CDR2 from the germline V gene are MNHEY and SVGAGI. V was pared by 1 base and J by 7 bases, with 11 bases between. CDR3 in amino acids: CASSYLGDGQPQHF. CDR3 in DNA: TGTGCCAGCAGTTACTTGGGGGACGGACAGCCCCAGCATTTT.

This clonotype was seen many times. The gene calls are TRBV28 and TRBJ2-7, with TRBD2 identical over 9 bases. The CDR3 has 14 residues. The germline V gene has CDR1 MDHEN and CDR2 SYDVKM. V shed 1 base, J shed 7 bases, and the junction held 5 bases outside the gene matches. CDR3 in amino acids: CASSLSSGTREQYF. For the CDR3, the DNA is TGTGCCAGCAGTTTATCTAGCGGGACTCGGGAGCAGTACTTC.

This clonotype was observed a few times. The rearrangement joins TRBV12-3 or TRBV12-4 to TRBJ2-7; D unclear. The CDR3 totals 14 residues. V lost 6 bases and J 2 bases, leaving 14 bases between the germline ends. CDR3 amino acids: CASSLDLKPYEQYF. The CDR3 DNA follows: TGTGCCAGCAGCCTTGACTTAAAACCCTACGAGCAGTACTTC.

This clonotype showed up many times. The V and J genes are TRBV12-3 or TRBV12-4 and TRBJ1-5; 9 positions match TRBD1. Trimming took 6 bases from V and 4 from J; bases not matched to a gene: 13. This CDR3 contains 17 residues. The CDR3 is CASSRDRVGRTNQPQHF. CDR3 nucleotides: TGTGCCAGCAGCCGGGACAGGGTCGGTCGGACGAATCAGCCCCAGCATTTT.

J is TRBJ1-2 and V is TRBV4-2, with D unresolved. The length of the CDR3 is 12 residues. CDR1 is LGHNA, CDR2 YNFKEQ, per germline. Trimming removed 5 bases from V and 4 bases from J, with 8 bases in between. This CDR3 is CASSTAPYGYTF. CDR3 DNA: TGTGCCAGCAGCACGGCACCCTATGGCTACACCTTC.

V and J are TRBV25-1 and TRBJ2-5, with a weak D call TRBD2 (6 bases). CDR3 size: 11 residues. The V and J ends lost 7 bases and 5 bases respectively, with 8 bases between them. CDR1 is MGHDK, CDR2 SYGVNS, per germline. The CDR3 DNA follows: TGTGCCAGCACGGGGAGGGAGACCCAGTACTTC. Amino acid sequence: CASTGRETQYF.

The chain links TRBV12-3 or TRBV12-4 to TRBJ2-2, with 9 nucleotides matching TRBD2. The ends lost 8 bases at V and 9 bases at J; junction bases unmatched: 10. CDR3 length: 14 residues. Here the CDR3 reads CASATSGRSRELFF. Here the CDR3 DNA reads TGTGCCAGCGCCACTAGCGGGCGATCTAGGGAGCTGTTTTTT.

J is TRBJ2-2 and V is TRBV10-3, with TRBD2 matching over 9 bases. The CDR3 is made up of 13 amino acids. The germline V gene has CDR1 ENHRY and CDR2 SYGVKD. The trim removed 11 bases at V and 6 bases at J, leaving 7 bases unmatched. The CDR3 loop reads CAGRTSEPGELFF. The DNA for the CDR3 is TGTGCCGGAAGGACTAGCGAGCCCGGGGAGCTGTTTTTT.

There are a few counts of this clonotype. CDR3 residues: CASSDSGRRGYTF. The CDR3 DNA is TGTGCCAGCAGTGACTCAGGGCGCAGGGGCTACACCTTC. The chain recombines TRBV6-4 with TRBJ1-2; D gene unclear. The CDR3 length is 13 residues. V was cut by 0 bases and J by 8 bases, with 10 bases left in between. Germline loops: CDR1 MRHNA, CDR2 SNTAGT.

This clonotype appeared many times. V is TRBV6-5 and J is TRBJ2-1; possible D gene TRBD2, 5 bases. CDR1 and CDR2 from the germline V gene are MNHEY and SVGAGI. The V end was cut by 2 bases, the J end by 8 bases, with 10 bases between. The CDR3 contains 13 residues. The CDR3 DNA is TGTGCCAGCAGTTACACTTCTAGCTATGAGCAGTTCTTC. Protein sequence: CASSYTSSYEQFF.

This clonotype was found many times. CDR3 residues: CASSLFDRGSDTQYF. The CDR3 region has the DNA TGTGCCAGCAGCTTATTCGACAGGGGATCAGATACGCAGTATTTT. V and J are TRBV7-2 and TRBJ2-3, with 8 bases lining up with TRBD1. This CDR3 has 15 residues. Trimming cost V 2 bases and J 4 bases; bases outside gene matches: 5. The germline CDR1 and CDR2 sequences are SGHTA and FQGNSA.

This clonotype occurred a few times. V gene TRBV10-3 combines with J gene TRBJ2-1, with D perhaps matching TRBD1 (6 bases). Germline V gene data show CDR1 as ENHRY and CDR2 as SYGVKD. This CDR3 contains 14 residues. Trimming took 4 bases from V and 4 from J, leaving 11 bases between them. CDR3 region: CAISARDTYNEQFF. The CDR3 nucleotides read TGTGCCATCAGTGCTAGGGACACTTACAATGAGCAGTTCTTC.

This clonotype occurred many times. The CDR3 DNA reads as TGCAGCGACATACACGGCACAGATACGCAGTATTTT. Its translation: CSDIHGTDTQYF. The V and J genes are TRBV29-1 and TRBJ2-3; no definite D call. The germline V and J ends were trimmed by 7 bases and 1 base, with 9 bases remaining between them. Germline V lookup: CDR1 SQVTM, CDR2 ANQGSEA. The CDR3 contains 12 residues.